This T cell receptor (beta chain) was documented in a study of shared T cell receptors in the human thymus. Germline V lookup: CDR1 SGHTA, CDR2 FQGNSA. V was cut by 5 bases and J by 7 bases, with 11 bases left in between. The CDR3 length is 12 residues. This clone was recorded only once. The method was immunoSEQ multiplex PCR; TCRdb's version includes in-frame clones alone and lacks a portion of them. The sample lists roughly 410,000 clones; 85% to 95% were seen once. The receptor's source is a human donor. Sequenced: thymocytes. The chain has TRBV7-2 and TRBJ1-2; possibly TRBD1 for D (6 bases). The CDR3 DNA reads as TGTGCCAGCAGCATAGGGGGAGGTGGCTACACCTTC. Its translation is CASSIGGGGYTF.